The 30 T cell receptor beta chains below were found in one sample sequenced in a study of T cell responses to AZD1222 COVID-19 vaccine. The repertoire was sequenced with immunoSEQ multiplex PCR; TCRdb's copy has only in-frame clones and lacks some. The sample has 90,000 to 140,000 clones, more than 70% seen once; the top ten hold approximately 10%. Material: peripheral blood, obtained on day 0 of AZD1222 vaccination. Receptors were obtained from an adult in good health.

To note about this clone: Other nucleotide sequences in the sample specify the same CDR3. The chain couples TRBV6-5 to TRBJ2-7, with unresolved D. Germline CDR1 and CDR2: MNHEY and SVGAGI. The CDR3 consists of 11 residues. The V and J ends lost 8 bases and 2 bases respectively, with 7 bases between them. The CDR3 bases are TGTGCCAGCGGGCTAGCCTACGAGCAGTACTTC. It yields the protein CASGLAYEQYF.

The rearrangement links TRBV28 to TRBJ2-7; no clear D gene. This CDR3 is built from 18 residues. CDR1 MDHEN and CDR2 SYDVKM come from the germline V gene. With 8 bases removed from V and 3 bases from J, the gap between germline ends came to 29 bases. DNA for the CDR3: TGTGCCAGCCCTGCTCCCGTGTGGCCAGTCAAGGATATCTACGAGCAGTACTTC. This gives the protein CASPAPVWPVKDIYEQYF.

The rearrangement joins TRBV28 to TRBJ1-3; D call uncertain. Deletions cut 5 bases from V and 4 bases from J, with 12 bases between. The CDR3 runs 14 residues. Germline assignment: CDR1 MDHEN and CDR2 SYDVKM. The CDR3 nucleotides read TGTGCCAGCAGTCCCCCATCAGGAGGAAACACCATATATTTT. Protein: CASSPPSGGNTIYF.

This clone has a single count. The V and J genes are TRBV5-4 and TRBJ2-7; tentative D call: TRBD2 (7 bases). The V and J ends lost 1 base and 7 bases respectively, with 15 bases between them. The germline gives CDR1 SGHNT, CDR2 YYREEE (reference sequence). The CDR3 has 14 amino acids. This CDR3 is CASSLWAGAGEQYF. CDR3 DNA: TGTGCCAGCAGCTTGTGGGCGGGGGCGGGGGAGCAGTACTTC.

This chain links TRBV4-1 with TRBJ2-2, with a possible D match to TRBD2 (5 bases). The V and J ends lost 0 bases and 6 bases respectively, with 17 bases between them. The CDR3 is 17 residues long. Germline V gene lookup returns CDR1 MGHRA and CDR2 YSYEKL. The CDR3 reads CASSQDGAGRVSGELFF. The DNA of the CDR3 is TGCGCCAGCAGCCAAGATGGCGCGGGTCGTGTGTCCGGGGAGCTGTTTTTT.

The chain employs TRBV20-1 and TRBJ1-6, with a weak D call TRBD1 (6 bases). Trimming removed 3 bases at V and 7 bases at J, with 13 bases between. This CDR3 spans 14 amino acids. CDR1 and CDR2 (germline): DFQATT, SNEGSKA (reference sequence). CDR3 DNA sequence: TGCAGTGCTAGTTACGGGGGGCAGAATTCACCCCTCCACTTT. Encoded protein: CSASYGGQNSPLHF.

This chain uses TRBV30 with TRBJ1-2; D uncertain. CDR3 length: 13 residues. With 2 bases removed from V and 3 bases from J, the gap between germline ends came to 10 bases. Germline CDR1 is GTSNPN and CDR2 is SVGIG (reference sequence). The CDR3 loop reads CAWSQKRDYGYTF. CDR3 nucleotide sequence: TGTGCCTGGAGTCAAAAAAGGGACTATGGCTACACCTTC.

CDR3: CASSPHSSVEQFF. CDR3 DNA sequence: TGTGCCAGCAGCCCCCACTCTAGCGTTGAGCAGTTCTTC. The V and J genes are TRBV9 and TRBJ2-1; D possibly corresponds to TRBD2 (6 bases). Germline V gives CDR1 SGDLS, CDR2 YYNGEE. V gave up 4 bases and J gave up 9 bases, with 14 bases separating them. This CDR3 is 13 amino acids long.

Comments on this clone: Other DNA variants within this sample encode the same CDR3. The rearrangement joins TRBV19 to TRBJ1-1, with D possibly being TRBD1 (6 bases). The CDR3 length is 13 residues. The germline V gene has CDR1 LNHDA and CDR2 SQIVND (reference sequence). The V end lost 5 bases, the J end lost 1 base, and 8 bases lay between the germline ends. CDR3 bases: TGTGCCAGTAGTCGACAGGAGAACACTGAAGCTTTCTTT. Translating gives CASSRQENTEAFF.

The V call is TRBV24-1, the J call TRBJ1-5; TRBD1 is a possible D gene (5 bases). Trimming took 6 bases from V and 5 from J, leaving 7 bases between them. Germline CDR1 KGHDR, CDR2 SFDVKD. The CDR3 is made up of 12 amino acids. CDR3 nucleotides: TGTGCCACCAGTATGGGGGATCAGCCCCAGCATTTT. This encodes CATSMGDQPQHF.

CDR3 nucleotide sequence: TGTGCCAGCAGTGAAAGAGGACAGGGGTATTCCTACGAGCAGTACTTC. Its protein is CASSERGQGYSYEQYF. The chain is built from TRBV6-1 and TRBJ2-7, with 9 bases matching TRBD1. V lost 2 bases to trimming and J lost 1 base; unmatched junction nucleotides: 6. In germline, CDR1 is MNHNS, CDR2 SASEGT. The length of the CDR3 is 16 residues.

The V and J genes are TRBV1 and TRBJ1-3. TRBV1 is designated a pseudogene. This CDR3 is built from 15 residues. CDR3 region: CTTPFGATSRNTIYF. CDR3 nucleotide sequence: TGCACCACCCCGTTCGGGGCGACAAGTCGAAACACCATATATTTT.

This clone was detected a few times. The gene calls are TRBV3-1 (or the pseudogene TRBV3-2) and TRBJ1-4, with TRBD1 matching over 7 bases. Germline assignment: CDR1 LGHDT and CDR2 YNNKEL (reference sequence). CDR3 length: 14 residues. Losses at the gene ends were 3 bases for V and 8 bases for J; bases not matched to a gene: 6. The CDR3 DNA is TGTGCCAGCAGCCATGACAGGGTTGGGGAAAAACTGTTTTTT. It is translated as CASSHDRVGEKLFF.

This chain links TRBV6-5 with TRBJ2-1; 9 bases line up with TRBD2. V was clipped by 5 bases and J by 8 bases; unmatched bases: 4. Germline lookup yields CDR1 MNHEY and CDR2 SVGAGI. The CDR3 loop spans 13 amino acids. The CDR3 loop is CASSSGRLYEQFF. The DNA of the CDR3 is TGTGCCAGCAGTAGCGGGAGGTTGTATGAGCAGTTCTTC.

The CDR3 DNA follows: TGTGCCACCAGTGATTGGGGGGGGACAGGGCAAGAGACCCAGTACTTC. This sequence encodes CATSDWGGTGQETQYF. The chain combines TRBV24-1 with TRBJ2-5, with 9 positions matching TRBD1. Trimming cost V 2 bases and J 2 bases; bases outside gene matches: 5. Per germline, CDR1 KGHDR and CDR2 SFDVKD. CDR3 length: 16 amino acids.

The rearrangement joins TRBV28 to TRBJ1-2; D is perhaps TRBD1 (5 bases). The CDR3 extends over 14 amino acids. Trimming took off 3 bases at V and 8 bases at J, with 16 bases between the two ends. Germline values: CDR1 MDHEN, CDR2 SYDVKM. The CDR3 DNA sequence: TGTGCCAGCAGTTTCATATCCAGGGTTCACGGCTACACCTTC. Its translation: CASSFISRVHGYTF.

The V gene is TRBV27, the J gene TRBJ2-1; 9 bases map to TRBD2. Per the germline V gene, CDR1 is MNHEY and CDR2 is SMNVEV (reference sequence). This CDR3 is built from 15 residues. Germline trimming cut 8 bases from V and 2 bases from J; bases unmatched to any gene: 7. CDR3 coding DNA: TGTGCCAGCCAGACTAGCGGTCATACCTACAATGAGCAGTTCTTC. Its protein is CASQTSGHTYNEQFF.

The chain has TRBV3-1 (or the pseudogene TRBV3-2) and TRBJ2-3; possibly TRBD1 or TRBD2 for D (5 bases each). This CDR3 comprises 18 residues. The V gene's germline CDR1 is LGHDT and CDR2 YNNKEL (reference sequence). V was trimmed by 4 bases and J by 6 bases, leaving 26 bases between them. The DNA for the CDR3 is TGTGCCAGCAGCCGGTCTGTTGGGGGTTGGGCAGTCGGCGATACGCAGTATTTT. Residues: CASSRSVGGWAVGDTQYF.

This chain links TRBV4-1 with TRBJ1-1, with TRBD1 matching over 9 bases. CDR1 is MGHRA and CDR2 is YSYEKL in the germline V gene. J was trimmed by 4 bases and V by 2 bases; bases with no gene match: 11. This CDR3 has 17 residues. The CDR3 nucleotides read TGCGCCAGCAGCCAAAGTATGGACAGGGGTGCAGGCACTGAAGCTTTCTTT. It is translated as CASSQSMDRGAGTEAFF.

This clone was counted many times. The chain couples TRBV9 to TRBJ2-2; no reliable D call. This CDR3 has 14 residues. V dropped 1 base and J dropped 6 bases, with 10 bases sitting between them. The V gene's germline CDR1 is SGDLS and CDR2 YYNGEE. Written as DNA, the CDR3 is TGTGCCAGCAGCGTACCTAGTATGGCCGGGGAGCTGTTTTTT. Its protein is CASSVPSMAGELFF.

This clone has a count of ten or more. The J gene is TRBJ1-3, the V gene TRBV30, with a weak D call TRBD1 (5 bases). Trimming cost V 4 bases and J 2 bases, with 15 bases left between them. Germline CDR1 GTSNPN, CDR2 SVGIG (reference sequence). The length of the CDR3 is 15 residues. This CDR3 reads CAWIPQGTAGNTIYF. The CDR3 nucleotides read TGTGCCTGGATCCCCCAGGGTACGGCTGGAAACACCATATATTTT.

This sequence joins TRBV15 and TRBJ2-3, with D unresolved. V lost 2 bases, J lost 2 bases, and 8 bases lay in between. The CDR3 loop spans 14 amino acids. Germline CDR1 reads LNHNV; CDR2 reads YYDKDF (reference sequence). The CDR3 reads CATSRQDPTDTQYF. The CDR3, as DNA: TGTGCCACCAGCAGACAGGACCCCACAGATACGCAGTATTTT.

The chain uses TRBV27 and TRBJ2-1; 8 nucleotides line up with TRBD1. CDR1 and CDR2 (germline): MNHEY, SMNVEV (reference sequence). Losses at the gene ends were 9 bases for V and 4 bases for J; bases not matched to a gene: 5. The CDR3 sequence is 13 residues long. This CDR3 is CASQDRAYNEQFF. The CDR3 nucleotides are TGTGCCAGTCAGGACAGGGCATACAATGAGCAGTTCTTC.

The V and J genes are TRBV18 and TRBJ1-6; tentative D call: TRBD1 (6 bases). CDR3 length equals 16 residues. The V gene's germline CDR1 is KGHSH and CDR2 LQKENI. Trimming took off 1 base at V and 5 bases at J, with 12 bases between the two ends. The DNA of the CDR3 is TGTGCCAGCTCACCACAGGGCAGGGGTAATAATTCACCCCTCCACTTT. It yields the protein CASSPQGRGNNSPLHF.

V gene TRBV18 combines with J gene TRBJ2-4, with D possibly TRBD1 on 5 matching bases. Trimming removed 0 bases at V and 1 base at J, with 13 bases between. This CDR3 comprises 17 residues. In germline, CDR1 is KGHSH, CDR2 LQKENI. The CDR3 nucleotides read TGTGCCAGCTCACCACCGTTCCCAGGGAAGGCCAAAAACATTCAGTACTTC. Amino acids: CASSPPFPGKAKNIQYF. Supplemented by reference TRBV18 and TRBJ2-4, the full variable domain reads NAGVMQNPRHLVRRRGQEARLRCSPMKGHSHVYWYRQLPEEGLKFMVYLQKENIIDESGMPKERFSAEFPKEGPSILRIQQVVRGDSAAYFCASSPPFPGKAKNIQYFGAGTRLSVL.

In this sample, this clone turned up once. V is TRBV30 and J is TRBJ2-7, with 7 bases lining up with TRBD2. CDR3 size: 11 residues. Germline V gives CDR1 GTSNPN, CDR2 SVGIG (reference sequence). The J segment lost 4 bases and the V segment lost 5 bases, leaving 2 bases of the junction unmatched. The CDR3 sequence: CAWERDYEQYF. CDR3 nucleotides: TGTGCCTGGGAGCGGGATTACGAGCAGTACTTC.

V and J are TRBV9 and TRBJ1-1; possibly TRBD1 for D (5 bases). The V and J ends lost 0 bases and 0 bases respectively, with 9 bases between them. Germline assignment: CDR1 SGDLS and CDR2 YYNGEE. The CDR3 extends over 15 amino acids. The DNA of the CDR3 is TGTGCCAGCAGCGTAGGTAACAGGATGAACACTGAAGCTTTCTTT. Translated, it gives CASSVGNRMNTEAFF. The whole variable domain, filled in from reference TRBV9 and TRBJ1-1, reads DSGVTQTPKHLITATGQRVTLRCSPRSGDLSVYWYQQSLDQGLQFLIQYYNGEERAKGNILERFSAQQFPDLHSELNLSSLELGDSALYFCASSVGNRMNTEAFFGQGTRLTVV.

CDR3 sequence reads: CSASSYVAAGGQGAEGYTF. The CDR3 coding sequence is TGCAGTGCTAGTAGTTACGTAGCGGCCGGGGGACAGGGGGCAGAAGGCTACACCTTC. The rearrangement links TRBV20-1 to TRBJ1-2; 12 bases match TRBD1. Losses at the gene ends were 3 bases for V and 8 bases for J; bases not matched to a gene: 22. Germline loops: CDR1 DFQATT, CDR2 SNEGSKA (reference sequence). The CDR3 spans 19 residues.

This chain joins TRBV7-9 and TRBJ2-7; 11 bases match TRBD2. V was clipped by 10 bases and J by 2 bases; unmatched bases: 7. Germline CDR1 reads SEHNR; CDR2 reads FQNEAQ (reference sequence). This CDR3 has 14 residues. CDR3 nucleotide sequence: TGTGCCACTCCGGGACTAGCGGACGCCTACGAGCAGTACTTC. Translation: CATPGLADAYEQYF.

The CDR3 spells CASSLSGTPEQFF. In DNA form, the CDR3 reads TGTGCCAGCAGTTTATCCGGGACCCCAGAGCAGTTCTTC. The rearrangement uses TRBV27 and TRBJ2-1; tentatively, D is TRBD1 or TRBD2 (5 bases each). The CDR3 extends over 13 amino acids. Trimming pared 0 bases from V and 10 bases from J, leaving 10 bases between. Looked up from germline, CDR1 is MNHEY and CDR2 is SMNVEV (reference sequence).